One T cell receptor (beta chain) is described in this entry. What it binds is not known. TCRdb reprocessed the 5' RACE reads via MiXCR and lists one record per CDR3 protein. The sample has about 190,000 distinct CDR3 sequences, about 17% seen once. This record comes from a study of T-cell memory formation after mild COVID-19. Study as a whole: There were largely donor-specific TCR clusters.

V was pared by 5 bases and J by 1 base, with 0 bases between. Germline CDR1 is LNHNV and CDR2 is YYDKDF (reference sequence). The length of the CDR3 is 12 residues. Study-level points and caveats: That cross-reactive memory joined was suggested by some responding clones appearing in pre-infection memory.

The chain combines TRBV15 with TRBJ2-6, with no clear D. The sample consisted of PBMCs or a T cell subset sorted from them (not recorded which). The source of this sequence is an adult woman who had mild COVID-19 (a few samples of this study predate the infection). Cell type and time point are not known. Written as DNA, the CDR3 is TGTGCCACCAGCTCTGGGGCCAACGTCCTGACTTTC. Translating it yields CATSSGANVLTF.